This TCR beta chain was sequenced during a study of TIL therapy for anti-PD-1-resistant metastatic lung cancer. Whole-study context: Tumors were harvested before any PD-1/PD-L1 blockade.

The immunoSEQ assay was v3. The repertoire was sequenced with immunoSEQ multiplex PCR; TCRdb's copy has only in-frame clones and lacks some. In the table there are approximately 45,000 clones, approximately 79% of which are singletons. Regarding time point: pre-treatment sample, taken before nivolumab and TIL therapy. Patients were adults with stage 4 NSCLC. With respect to this clone: The antigen is undetermined.

With 4 bases removed from V and 13 bases from J, the gap between germline ends came to 17 bases. There are 14 residues in the CDR3. CDR1 and CDR2 from the germline V gene are SGHDN and FVKESK. Study-wide results and caveats: TIL clonotype persistence in blood showed no apparent association with response.

The source material was blood, sampled at baseline. The sequence came from a man between 65 and 85 years old with non-small cell lung cancer. The rearrangement links TRBV14 to TRBJ1-6; D gene ambiguous. CDR3: CASSRSRGGPPLHF. The CDR3 nucleotides read TGTGCCAGCAGCCGGAGCCGTGGAGGACCGCCCCTCCACTTT.